This T cell receptor (beta chain) was sequenced for a study of blood T cell repertoires in COVID-19. Data came from immunoSEQ multiplex PCR; TCRdb stores just in-frame clones and leaves some out. The sample lists about 210,000 clones, approximately 84% occurring once. CDR3 length equals 13 residues. V shed 4 bases and J shed 4 bases, with 10 bases lying between them. Germline V gene data show CDR1 as MDHEN and CDR2 as SYDVKM. The receptor was derived from a woman in her forties or fifties with active or convalescent COVID-19. The chain employs TRBV28 and TRBJ1-2; no reliable D call. Sequencing was done on a sample of peripheral blood. CDR3 coding DNA: TGTGCCAGCAGTTCGGAGGGTTTCTATGGCTACACCTTC. Translating gives CASSSEGFYGYTF.